This record looks at one T cell receptor beta chain sequence and its context. The assay was immunoSEQ multiplex PCR, and TCRdb's table has in-frame clones only and misses some. The data show about 150,000 clones, 91% seen once. This entry comes from a study of blood T cell repertoires in COVID-19. Overall study context: Sites across the United States, Italy and Spain contributed samples from acute and convalescent COVID-19. The cDNA or gDNA used as material had been derived from T cells, B-cell-depleted T cells, or PBMCs.

V was trimmed by 3 bases and J by 0 bases, leaving 13 bases between them. Germline V gene lookup returns CDR1 SGHKS and CDR2 YYEKEE (reference sequence). The CDR3 sequence is 15 residues long. This clonotype originated in a man aged 50-59 years with acute or convalescent COVID-19. Sequenced material: peripheral blood. This chain uses TRBV5-5 with TRBJ2-7; tentatively, D is TRBD1 (6 bases). CDR3 nucleotide sequence: TGTGCCAGCAGCTCTCCGGGACACTTCTCCTACGAGCAGTACTTC. Amino acids: CASSSPGHFSYEQYF.